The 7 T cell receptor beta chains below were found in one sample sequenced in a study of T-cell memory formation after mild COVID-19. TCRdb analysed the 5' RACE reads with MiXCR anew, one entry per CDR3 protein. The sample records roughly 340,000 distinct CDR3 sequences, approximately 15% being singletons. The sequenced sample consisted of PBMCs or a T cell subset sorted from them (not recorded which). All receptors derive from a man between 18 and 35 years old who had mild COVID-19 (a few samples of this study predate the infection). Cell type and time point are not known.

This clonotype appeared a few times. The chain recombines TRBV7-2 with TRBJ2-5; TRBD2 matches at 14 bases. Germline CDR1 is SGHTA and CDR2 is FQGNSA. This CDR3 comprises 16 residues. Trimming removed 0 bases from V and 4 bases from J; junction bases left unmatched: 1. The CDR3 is CASSLAGTSGRETQYF. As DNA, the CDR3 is TGTGCCAGCAGCTTAGCGGGGACTAGCGGGAGAGAGACCCAGTACTTC.

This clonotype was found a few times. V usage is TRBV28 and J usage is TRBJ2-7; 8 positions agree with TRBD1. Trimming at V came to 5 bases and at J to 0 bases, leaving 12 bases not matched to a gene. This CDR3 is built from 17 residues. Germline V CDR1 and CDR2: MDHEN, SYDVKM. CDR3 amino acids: CASSPLGQEDLSYEQYV. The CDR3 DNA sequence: TGTGCCAGCAGTCCACTGGGACAGGAGGACCTCTCCTACGAGCAGTACGTC.

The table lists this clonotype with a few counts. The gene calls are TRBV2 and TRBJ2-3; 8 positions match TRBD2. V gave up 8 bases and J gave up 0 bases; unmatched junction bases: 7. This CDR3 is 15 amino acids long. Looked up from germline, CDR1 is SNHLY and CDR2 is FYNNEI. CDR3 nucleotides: TGTGCCAGCGAGGGCGCGGGGGGAAGCACAGATACGCAGTATTTT. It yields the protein CASEGAGGSTDTQYF.

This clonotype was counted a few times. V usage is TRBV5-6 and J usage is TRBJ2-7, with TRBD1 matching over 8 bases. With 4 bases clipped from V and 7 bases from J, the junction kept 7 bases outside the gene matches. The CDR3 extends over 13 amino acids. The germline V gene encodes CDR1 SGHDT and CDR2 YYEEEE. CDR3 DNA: TGTGCCAGCAGCGCGGACAGGGTGCGGGAGCAGTACTTC. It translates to CASSADRVREQYF.

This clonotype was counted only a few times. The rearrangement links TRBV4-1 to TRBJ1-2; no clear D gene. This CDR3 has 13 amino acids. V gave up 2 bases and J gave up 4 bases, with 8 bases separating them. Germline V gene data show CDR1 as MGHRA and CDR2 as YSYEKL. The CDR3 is CASSQPGSYGYTF. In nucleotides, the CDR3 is TGCGCCAGCAGCCAACCAGGTTCCTATGGCTACACCTTC.

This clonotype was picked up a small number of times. The CDR3 is CASSLLTGLRSEQYF. The CDR3 coding sequence is TGTGCCAGCAGCCTCCTAACAGGGCTTCGGAGCGAGCAGTACTTC. The chain joins TRBV7-9 to TRBJ2-7, with D maybe TRBD1 (6 bases). CDR1 is SEHNR and CDR2 is FQNEAQ in the germline V gene (reference sequence). V lost 5 bases to trimming and J lost 6 bases, with 20 bases between them. This CDR3 spans 15 amino acids.

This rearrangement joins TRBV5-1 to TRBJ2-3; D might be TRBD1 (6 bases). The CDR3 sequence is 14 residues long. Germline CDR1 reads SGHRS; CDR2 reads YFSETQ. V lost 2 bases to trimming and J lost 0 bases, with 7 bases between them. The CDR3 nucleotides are TGCGCCAGCAGCTTTGGACAGAGCACAGATACGCAGTATTTT. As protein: CASSFGQSTDTQYF.